Below, one T cell receptor (beta chain) is given with its context. What it recognizes is unknown. The junction differs from germline at one of its ends, possibly a read error. This sample is part of a study of CD8+CD57+ T cells in acquired aplastic anemia. Study-wide background: CD4+ and CD8+ cells, once sorted, gave DNA averaging roughly 3.2 ug. In CD4+ cells, healthy donors produced an average of about 10.8 million reads. General observations from the study: Between patients and controls, twenty-nine CD8+ CDR3 sequences were found in common.

Both TCR beta VDJ combination and CDR3 sequence profiling were carried out. Genomic DNA was the template for this profiling. TCRdb redid the calling of the reads with MiXCR, one entry per CDR3 protein. Here the sample spans hundreds of thousands of distinct CDR3 sequences, roughly 64% being singletons. The CDR3 totals 14 residues. Germline V gene sequence: CDR1 WNHNN, CDR2 SYGVQD (reference sequence). This clonotype originated in a human donor in good health, serving as a control. The sample was sorted CD4+, CD8+, or CD8+CD57+ T cells (not recorded which) from PBMCs. The chain carries TRBV10-1 and TRBJ2-7; D might be TRBD2 (5 bases). The CDR3 sequence is CACSRTPPDYEQYF. As DNA, the CDR3 is TGCGCCTGCAGCCGGACTCCCCCCGACTACGAGCAGTACTTC.